This T cell receptor beta chain was sequenced for a study of blood T cell repertoires in COVID-19. Study-wide context: T cells, B-cell-depleted T cells, or PBMCs supplied cDNA or gDNA.

Clones were read by immunoSEQ multiplex PCR, and TCRdb kept only the in-frame ones, dropping some. The profile covers about 190,000 clones, with roughly 80% appearing a single time and 9.5% to 15% taken by the ten largest. CDR3 length: 12 amino acids. Germline-derived CDR1 and CDR2 are LGHDT and YNNKEL (reference sequence). Trimming cost V 6 bases and J 6 bases, with 11 bases left between them. The source material was peripheral blood. The chain is built from TRBV3-1 (or the pseudogene TRBV3-2) and TRBJ1-2, with D maybe TRBD1 (5 bases). The sequence was obtained from a woman in her forties or fifties with acute or convalescent COVID-19. DNA of the CDR3: TGTGCCAGCAGTCCTAGGGGCCATGGCTACACCTTC. This translates into CASSPRGHGYTF.